This T cell receptor (beta chain) came from a study of T cells in Graves' hyperthyroidism and ophthalmopathy. Study-level results: Model predictions of ophthalmopathy came a median approximately 6 months before onset.

The V gene lost 10 bases and the J gene lost 2 bases, with 20 bases spanning the gap. The CDR3 has 15 residues. CDR1 is ENHRY and CDR2 is SYGVKD in the germline V gene. Researchers took RNA transcripts and amplified the TCR beta CDR3 regions from them. During a first-round RT-PCR of the TCR CDR3, the HTBI primer set was used. TCRdb re-called the multiplex PCR reads through MiXCR, storing one row per CDR3 protein. The profile shows some 690,000 distinct CDR3 sequences, 15% to 20% of them singletons. For this clonotype: The target antigen is unknown.

Newly diagnosed patients aged 18 to 65 had hyperthyroidism of under 2 months' duration. Diagnoses were made from clinical symptoms, serum measures (thyroxine and TRAb), thyroid ultrasound and orbital computed tomography. V gene TRBV10-3 combines with J gene TRBJ1-2; possibly TRBD1 for D (5 bases). Sequencing was carried out using blood. This clonotype originated in a man aged 50 to 59 with Graves' hyperthyroidism. The CDR3 DNA sequence: TGTGCCAGCATAGAGAGGGGCGCCGACAACTATGGCTACACCTTC. It is translated as CASIERGADNYGYTF.